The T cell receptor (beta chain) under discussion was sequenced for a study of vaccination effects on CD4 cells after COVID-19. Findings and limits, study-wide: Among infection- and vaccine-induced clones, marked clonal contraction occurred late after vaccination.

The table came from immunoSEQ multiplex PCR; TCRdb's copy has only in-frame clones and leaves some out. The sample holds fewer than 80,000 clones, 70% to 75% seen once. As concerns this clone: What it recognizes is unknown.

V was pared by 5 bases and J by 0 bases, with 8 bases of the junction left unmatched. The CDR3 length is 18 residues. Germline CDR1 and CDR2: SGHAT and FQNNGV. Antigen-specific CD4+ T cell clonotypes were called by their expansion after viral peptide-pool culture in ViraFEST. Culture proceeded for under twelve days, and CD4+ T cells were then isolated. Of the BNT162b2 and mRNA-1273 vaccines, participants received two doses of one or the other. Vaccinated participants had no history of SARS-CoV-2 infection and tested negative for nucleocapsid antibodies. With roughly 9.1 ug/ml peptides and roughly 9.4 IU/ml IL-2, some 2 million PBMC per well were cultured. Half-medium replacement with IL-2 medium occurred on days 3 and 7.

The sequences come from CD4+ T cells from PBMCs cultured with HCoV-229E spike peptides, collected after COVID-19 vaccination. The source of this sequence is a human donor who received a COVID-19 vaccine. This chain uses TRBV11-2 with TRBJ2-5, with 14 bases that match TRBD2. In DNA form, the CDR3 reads TGTGCCAGCAGCCTCGGACTAGCGGGGGGCCGGTACCAAGAGACCCAGTACTTC. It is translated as CASSLGLAGGRYQETQYF.